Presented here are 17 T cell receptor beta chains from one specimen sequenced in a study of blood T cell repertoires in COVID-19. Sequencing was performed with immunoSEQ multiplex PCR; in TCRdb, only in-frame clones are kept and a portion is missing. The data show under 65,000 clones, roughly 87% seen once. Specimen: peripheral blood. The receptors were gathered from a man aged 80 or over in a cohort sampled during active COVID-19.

The CDR3 coding sequence is TGTGCCAGCAGCGCGGGACTAGCGACAGATACGCAGTATTTT. Its protein is CASSAGLATDTQYF. The rearrangement links TRBV7-2 to TRBJ2-3; TRBD2 matches at 10 bases. The V gene's germline CDR1 is SGHTA and CDR2 FQGNSA. J lost 3 bases, V lost 5 bases, and 2 bases had no gene match. The CDR3 loop spans 14 amino acids.

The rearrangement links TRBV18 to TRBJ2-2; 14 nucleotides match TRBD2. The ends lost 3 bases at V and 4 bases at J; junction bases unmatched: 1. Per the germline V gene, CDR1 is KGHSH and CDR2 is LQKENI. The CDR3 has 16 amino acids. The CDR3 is CASSPGTSGSTGELFF. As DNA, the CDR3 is TGTGCCAGCTCACCCGGGACTAGCGGGAGCACCGGGGAGCTGTTTTTT.

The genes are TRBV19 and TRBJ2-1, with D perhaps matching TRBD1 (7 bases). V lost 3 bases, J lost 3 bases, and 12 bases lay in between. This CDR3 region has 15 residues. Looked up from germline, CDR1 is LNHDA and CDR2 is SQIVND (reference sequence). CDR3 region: CASSMSRGVYNEQFF. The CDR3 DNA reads TGTGCCAGTAGTATGAGCAGGGGGGTCTACAATGAGCAGTTCTTC.

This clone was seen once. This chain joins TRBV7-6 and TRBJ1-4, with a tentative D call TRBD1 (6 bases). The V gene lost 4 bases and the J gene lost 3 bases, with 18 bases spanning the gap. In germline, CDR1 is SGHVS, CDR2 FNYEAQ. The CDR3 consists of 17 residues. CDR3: CASSSPRGGVPNEKLFF. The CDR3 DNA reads TGTGCCAGCAGCTCCCCCAGGGGTGGGGTACCTAATGAAAAACTGTTTTTT.

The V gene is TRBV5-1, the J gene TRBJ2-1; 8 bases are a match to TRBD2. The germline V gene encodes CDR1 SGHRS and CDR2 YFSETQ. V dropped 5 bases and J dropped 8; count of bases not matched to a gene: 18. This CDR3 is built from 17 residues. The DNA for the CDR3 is TGCGCCAGCAGGAGAGTCCAGCGGGAGTCTGTGGTGGATGAGCAGTTCTTC. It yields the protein CASRRVQRESVVDEQFF.

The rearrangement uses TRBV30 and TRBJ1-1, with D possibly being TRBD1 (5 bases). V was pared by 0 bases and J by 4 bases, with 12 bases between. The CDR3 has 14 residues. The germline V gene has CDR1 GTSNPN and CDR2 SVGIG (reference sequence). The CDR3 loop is CAWSVLAGPTEAFF. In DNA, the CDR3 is TGTGCCTGGAGTGTACTGGCGGGGCCCACTGAAGCTTTCTTT. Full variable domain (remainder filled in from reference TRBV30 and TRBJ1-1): SQTIHQWPATLVQPVGSPLSLECTVEGTSNPNLYWYRQAAGRGLQLLFYSVGIGQISSEVPQNLSASRPQDRQFILSSKKLLLSDSGFYLCAWSVLAGPTEAFFGQGTRLTVV.

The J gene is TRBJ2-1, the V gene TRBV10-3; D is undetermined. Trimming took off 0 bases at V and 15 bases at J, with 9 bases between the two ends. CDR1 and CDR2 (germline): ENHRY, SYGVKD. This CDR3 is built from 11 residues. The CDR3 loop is CAISESISRFF. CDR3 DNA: TGTGCCATCAGTGAGTCTATTAGTAGGTTCTTC.

CDR3 protein: CASSTRGQFGYTF. The CDR3, as DNA: TGCGCCAGCAGCACCCGTGGACAGTTTGGATACACCTTC. The V call is TRBV4-1, the J call TRBJ1-2; TRBD1 is a possible D gene (6 bases). Germline loops: CDR1 MGHRA, CDR2 YSYEKL. The germline V and J ends were trimmed by 5 bases and 11 bases, with 18 bases remaining between them. This CDR3 has 13 amino acids.

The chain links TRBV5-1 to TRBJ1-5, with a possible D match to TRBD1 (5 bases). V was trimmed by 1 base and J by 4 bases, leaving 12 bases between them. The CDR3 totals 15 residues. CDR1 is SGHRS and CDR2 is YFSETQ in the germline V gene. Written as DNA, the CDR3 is TGCGCCAGCAGCTTGAGGGGACTAGGGAATCAGCCCCAGCATTTT. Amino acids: CASSLRGLGNQPQHF.

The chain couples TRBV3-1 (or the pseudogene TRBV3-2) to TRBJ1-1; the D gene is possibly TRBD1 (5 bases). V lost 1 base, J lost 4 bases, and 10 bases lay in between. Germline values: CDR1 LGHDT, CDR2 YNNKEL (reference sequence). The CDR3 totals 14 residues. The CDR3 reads CASSQVVGATEAFF. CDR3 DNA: TGTGCCAGCAGCCAAGTTGTAGGGGCCACTGAAGCTTTCTTT.

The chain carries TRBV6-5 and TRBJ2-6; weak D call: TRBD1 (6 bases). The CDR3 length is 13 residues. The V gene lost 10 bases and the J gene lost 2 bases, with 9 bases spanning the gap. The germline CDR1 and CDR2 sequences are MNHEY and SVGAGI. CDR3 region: CATHRAGANVLTF. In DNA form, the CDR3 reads TGTGCCACGCACAGGGCTGGGGCCAACGTCCTGACTTTC.

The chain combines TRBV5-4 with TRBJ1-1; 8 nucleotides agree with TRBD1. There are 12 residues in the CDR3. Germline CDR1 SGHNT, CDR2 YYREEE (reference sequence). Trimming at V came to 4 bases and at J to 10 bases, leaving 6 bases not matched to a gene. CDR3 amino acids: CASSPATGVAFF. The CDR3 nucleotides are TGTGCCAGCAGCCCCGCGACAGGGGTAGCTTTCTTT.

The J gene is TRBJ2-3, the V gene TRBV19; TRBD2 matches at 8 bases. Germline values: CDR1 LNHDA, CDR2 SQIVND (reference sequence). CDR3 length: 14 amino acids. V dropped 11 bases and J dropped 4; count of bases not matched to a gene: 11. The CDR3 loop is CAVSRGLVSDTQYF. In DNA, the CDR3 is TGTGCCGTCTCTCGGGGACTAGTATCAGATACGCAGTATTTT.

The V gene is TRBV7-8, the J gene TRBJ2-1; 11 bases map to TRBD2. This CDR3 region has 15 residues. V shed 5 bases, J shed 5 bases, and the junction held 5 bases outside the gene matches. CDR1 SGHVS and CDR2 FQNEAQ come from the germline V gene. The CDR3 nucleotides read TGTGCCAGCAGCCCCGGGACTAGCGGAAACAATGAGCAGTTCTTC. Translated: CASSPGTSGNNEQFF.

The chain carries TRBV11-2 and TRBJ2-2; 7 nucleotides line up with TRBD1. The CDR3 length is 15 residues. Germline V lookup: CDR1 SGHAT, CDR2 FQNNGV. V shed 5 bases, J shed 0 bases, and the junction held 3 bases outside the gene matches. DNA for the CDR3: TGTGCCAGCAGCCACAGGGGCGCGAACACCGGGGAGCTGTTTTTT. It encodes CASSHRGANTGELFF.

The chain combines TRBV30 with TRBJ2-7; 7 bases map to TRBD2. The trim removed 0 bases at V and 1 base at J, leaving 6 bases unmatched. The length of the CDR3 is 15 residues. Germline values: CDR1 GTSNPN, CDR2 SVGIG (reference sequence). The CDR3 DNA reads TGTGCCTGGAGTGTAGGCGGGGGAAGTTCCTACGAGCAGTACTTC. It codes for CAWSVGGGSSYEQYF.

The DNA for the CDR3 is TGTGCCAGCAGCTTTTACTCCGGGGAGTATAGCAATCAGCCCCAGCATTTT. Translation: CASSFYSGEYSNQPQHF. The gene calls are TRBV7-9 and TRBJ1-5; D uncertain. The V gene's germline CDR1 is SEHNR and CDR2 FQNEAQ (reference sequence). The CDR3 extends over 17 amino acids. Trimming cost V 3 bases and J 0 bases, with 15 bases left between them.